A selection of T cell receptor beta chains follows, all from one sample in a study of blood T cell repertoires in COVID-19. Here immunoSEQ multiplex PCR was the method, and the copy in TCRdb shows in-frame clones only, minus some. Here the sample spans roughly 220,000 clones, around four fifths being singletons. Sequencing was performed on peripheral blood. The receptors shown here come from a man younger than 40 with active or convalescent COVID-19. CDR3s include the opening cysteine and the closing phenylalanine or tryptophan. The order of the fields is J gene, clone size, D gene, V gene, CDR3 length, CDR3 DNA, CDR3 protein. D genes are given only for firm matches. Expanded clones are given a class, and other clones once, few, many or no size at all.

j_gene: TRBJ1-2
abundance: many
d_gene: -
v_gene: TRBV7-9
len: 15
CDR3nt: TGTGCCAGCAGCTTAGCATCCGACAGTCTGGGTGGCTACACCTTC
CDR3aa: CASSLASDSLGGYTF

j_gene: TRBJ2-7
abundance: -
d_gene: TRBD2
v_gene: TRBV7-9
len: 13
CDR3nt: TGTGCCAGCAGCTTACGGACTAGCGGGGAACAGTACTTC
CDR3aa: CASSLRTSGEQYF

j_gene: TRBJ2-5
abundance: -
d_gene: -
v_gene: TRBV7-8
len: 15
CDR3nt: TGTGCCAGCAGCTTAGTCTCGGGTTACCAGGGGACCCAGTACTTC
CDR3aa: CASSLVSGYQGTQYF

j_gene: TRBJ2-7
abundance: few
d_gene: -
v_gene: TRBV10-2
len: 15
CDR3nt: TGCGCCAGCAGTGAGTCGGCAGGAATAACCTACGAGCAGTACTTC
CDR3aa: CASSESAGITYEQYF

j_gene: TRBJ2-3
abundance: -
d_gene: TRBD2
v_gene: TRBV10-3
len: 16
CDR3nt: TGTGCCATCAGTGTCGCCGGGACTAGTCTCACAGATACGCAGTATTTT
CDR3aa: CAISVAGTSLTDTQYF

j_gene: TRBJ2-7
abundance: -
d_gene: TRBD1
v_gene: TRBV9
len: 15
CDR3nt: TGTGCCAGCAGCGTAGGAGGGACAGGGGGCGACGAGCAGTACTTC
CDR3aa: CASSVGGTGGDEQYF

j_gene: TRBJ1-2
abundance: -
d_gene: -
v_gene: TRBV21-1
len: 15
CDR3nt: TGTGCCAGCAGCCGTACTAACCATAACCTCTATGGCTACACCTTC
CDR3aa: CASSRTNHNLYGYTF

j_gene: TRBJ2-3
abundance: -
d_gene: TRBD1
v_gene: TRBV18
len: 15
CDR3nt: TGTGCCAGCTCACCGCTAGGACAGGGGCTAGATACGCAGTATTTT
CDR3aa: CASSPLGQGLDTQYF

j_gene: TRBJ2-1
abundance: -
d_gene: TRBD2
v_gene: TRBV2
len: 11
CDR3nt: TGTGCCGGGACTAGCGGGAACGAGCAGTTCTTC
CDR3aa: CAGTSGNEQFF

j_gene: TRBJ2-2
abundance: -
d_gene: TRBD2
v_gene: TRBV6-5
len: 13
CDR3nt: TGTGCCAGCGGGGGACTAGCAGCCGGGGAGCTGTTTTTT
CDR3aa: CASGGLAAGELFF

j_gene: TRBJ1-2
abundance: -
d_gene: TRBD1
v_gene: TRBV11-2
len: 13
CDR3nt: TGTGCCAGCAGGGGGACAGGGGGCTTTGGCTACACCTTC
CDR3aa: CASRGTGGFGYTF

j_gene: TRBJ2-3
abundance: -
d_gene: TRBD2
v_gene: TRBV6-2/TRBV6-3
len: 14
CDR3nt: TGTGCCAGCAGCCTACTAGCGGGAAGAGATACGCAGTATTTT
CDR3aa: CASSLLAGRDTQYF

j_gene: TRBJ1-6
abundance: -
d_gene: -
v_gene: TRBV30
len: 13
CDR3nt: TGTGCCTGGAGTCCGACAGACAATTCACCCCTCCACTTT
CDR3aa: CAWSPTDNSPLHF

j_gene: TRBJ2-7
abundance: few
d_gene: TRBD2
v_gene: TRBV10-3
len: 15
CDR3nt: TGTGCCATCAGTGAGGATGGAGCGGGACCACACGAGCAGTACTTC
CDR3aa: CAISEDGAGPHEQYF